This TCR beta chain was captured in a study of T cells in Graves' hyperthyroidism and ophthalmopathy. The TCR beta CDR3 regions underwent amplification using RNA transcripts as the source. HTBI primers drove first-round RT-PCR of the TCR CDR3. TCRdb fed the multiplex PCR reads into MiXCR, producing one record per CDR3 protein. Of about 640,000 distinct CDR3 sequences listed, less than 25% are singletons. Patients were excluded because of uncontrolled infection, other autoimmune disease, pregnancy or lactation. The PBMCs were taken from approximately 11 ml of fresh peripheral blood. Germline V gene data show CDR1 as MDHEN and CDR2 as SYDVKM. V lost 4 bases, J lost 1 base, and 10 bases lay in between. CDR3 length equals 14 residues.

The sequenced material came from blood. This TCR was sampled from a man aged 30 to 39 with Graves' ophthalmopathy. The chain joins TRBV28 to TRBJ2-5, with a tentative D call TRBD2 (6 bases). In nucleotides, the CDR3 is TGTGCCAGCAGTTCTAGACTAGTCCAAGAGACCCAGTACTTC. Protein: CASSSRLVQETQYF.